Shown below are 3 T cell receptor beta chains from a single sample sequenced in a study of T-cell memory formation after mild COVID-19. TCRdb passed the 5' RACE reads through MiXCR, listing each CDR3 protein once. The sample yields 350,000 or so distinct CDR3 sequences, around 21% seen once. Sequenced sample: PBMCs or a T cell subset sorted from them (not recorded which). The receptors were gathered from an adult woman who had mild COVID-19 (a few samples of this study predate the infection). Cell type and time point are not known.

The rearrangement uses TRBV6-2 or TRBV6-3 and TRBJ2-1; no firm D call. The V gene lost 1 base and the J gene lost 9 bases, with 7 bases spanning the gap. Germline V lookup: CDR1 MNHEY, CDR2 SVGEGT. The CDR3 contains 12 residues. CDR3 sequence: CASSYLRAEQFF. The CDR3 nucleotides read TGTGCCAGCAGTTACTTGAGAGCTGAGCAGTTCTTC.

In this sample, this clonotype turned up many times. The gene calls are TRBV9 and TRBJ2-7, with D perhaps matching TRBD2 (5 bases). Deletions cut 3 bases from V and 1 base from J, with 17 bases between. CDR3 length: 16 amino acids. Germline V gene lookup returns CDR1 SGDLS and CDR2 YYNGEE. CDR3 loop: CASSGDSTTGSYEQYF. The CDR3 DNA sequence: TGTGCCAGCAGCGGGGATTCGACAACGGGGTCCTACGAGCAGTACTTC.

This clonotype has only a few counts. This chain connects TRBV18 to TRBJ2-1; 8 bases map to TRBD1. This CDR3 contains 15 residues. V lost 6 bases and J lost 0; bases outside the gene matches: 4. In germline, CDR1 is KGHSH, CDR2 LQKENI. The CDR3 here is CASSPGQDSYNEQFF. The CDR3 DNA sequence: TGTGCCAGCTCCCCGGGACAGGACTCCTACAATGAGCAGTTCTTC.